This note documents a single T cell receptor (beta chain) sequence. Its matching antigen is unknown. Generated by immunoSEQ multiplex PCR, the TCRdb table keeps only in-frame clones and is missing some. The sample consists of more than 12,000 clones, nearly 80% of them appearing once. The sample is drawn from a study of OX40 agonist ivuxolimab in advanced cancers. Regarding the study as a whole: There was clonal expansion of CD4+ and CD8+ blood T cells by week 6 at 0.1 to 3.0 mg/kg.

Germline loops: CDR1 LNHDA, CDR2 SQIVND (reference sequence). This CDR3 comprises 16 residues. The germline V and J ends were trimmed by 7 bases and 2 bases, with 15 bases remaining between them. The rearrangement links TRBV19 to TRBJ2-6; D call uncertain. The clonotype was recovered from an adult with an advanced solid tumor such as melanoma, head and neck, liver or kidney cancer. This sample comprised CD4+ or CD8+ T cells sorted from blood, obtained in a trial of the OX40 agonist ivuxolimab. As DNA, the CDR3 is TGTGCCAGTATGAGCCTTGTGAACGCTGGGGCCAACGTCCTGACTTTC. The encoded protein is CASMSLVNAGANVLTF.